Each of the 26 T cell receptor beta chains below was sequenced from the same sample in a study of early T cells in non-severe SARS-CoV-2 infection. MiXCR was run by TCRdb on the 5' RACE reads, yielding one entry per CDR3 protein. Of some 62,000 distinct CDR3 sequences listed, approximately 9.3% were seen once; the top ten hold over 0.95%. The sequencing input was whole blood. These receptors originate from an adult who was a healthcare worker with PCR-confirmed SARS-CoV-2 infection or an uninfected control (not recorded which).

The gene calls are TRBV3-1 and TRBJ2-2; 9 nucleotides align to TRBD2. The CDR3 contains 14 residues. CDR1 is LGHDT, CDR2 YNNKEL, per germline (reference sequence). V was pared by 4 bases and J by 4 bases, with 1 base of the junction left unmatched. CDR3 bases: TGTGCCAGCAGCCTAGCGGGGGTCACCGGGGAGCTGTTTTTT. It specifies CASSLAGVTGELFF. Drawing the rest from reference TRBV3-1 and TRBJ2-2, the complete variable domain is DTAVSQTPKYLVTQMGNDKSIKCEQNLGHDTMYWYKQDSKKFLKIMFSYNNKELIINETVPNRFSPKSPDKAHLNLHINSLELGDSAVYFCASSLAGVTGELFFGEGSRLTVL.

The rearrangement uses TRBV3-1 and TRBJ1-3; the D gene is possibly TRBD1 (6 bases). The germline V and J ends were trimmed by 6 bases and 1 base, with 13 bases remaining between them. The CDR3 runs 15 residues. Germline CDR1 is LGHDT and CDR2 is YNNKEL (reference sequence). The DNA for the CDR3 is TGTGCCAGCAGACTGCGGGGGGCATCTGGAAACACCATATATTTT. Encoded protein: CASRLRGASGNTIYF.

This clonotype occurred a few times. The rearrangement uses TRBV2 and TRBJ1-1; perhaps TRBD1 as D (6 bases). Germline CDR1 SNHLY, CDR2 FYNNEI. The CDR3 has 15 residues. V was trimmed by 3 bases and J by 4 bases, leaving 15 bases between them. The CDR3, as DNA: TGTGCCAGCAGTGAGGGGCGGGGGCCCCGCACTGAAGCTTTCTTT. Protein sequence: CASSEGRGPRTEAFF.

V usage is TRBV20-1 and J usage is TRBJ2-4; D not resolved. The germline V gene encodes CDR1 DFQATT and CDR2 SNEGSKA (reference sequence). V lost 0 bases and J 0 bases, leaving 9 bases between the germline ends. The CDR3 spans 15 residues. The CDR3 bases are TGCAGTGCTAGAGATAGTGACCGAGCCAAAAACATTCAGTACTTC. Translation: CSARDSDRAKNIQYF.

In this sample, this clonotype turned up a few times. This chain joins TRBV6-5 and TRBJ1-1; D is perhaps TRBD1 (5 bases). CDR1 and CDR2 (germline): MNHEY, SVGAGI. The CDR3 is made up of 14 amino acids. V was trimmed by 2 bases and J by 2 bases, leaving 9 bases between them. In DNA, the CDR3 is TGTGCCAGCAGTTACCGAGACAGTAACACTGAAGCTTTCTTT. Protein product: CASSYRDSNTEAFF.

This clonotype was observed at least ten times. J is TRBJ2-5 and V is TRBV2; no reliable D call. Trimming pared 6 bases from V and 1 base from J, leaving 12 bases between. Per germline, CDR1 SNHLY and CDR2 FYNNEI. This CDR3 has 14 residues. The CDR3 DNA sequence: TGTGCCAGCAGGATGGAACGGCTCCAAGAGACCCAGTACTTC. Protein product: CASRMERLQETQYF.

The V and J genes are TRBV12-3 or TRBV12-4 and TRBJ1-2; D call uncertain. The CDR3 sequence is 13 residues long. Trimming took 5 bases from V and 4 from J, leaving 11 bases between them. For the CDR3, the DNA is TGTGCCAGCAGTCTCGACGGACCCTATGGCTACACCTTC. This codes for CASSLDGPYGYTF.

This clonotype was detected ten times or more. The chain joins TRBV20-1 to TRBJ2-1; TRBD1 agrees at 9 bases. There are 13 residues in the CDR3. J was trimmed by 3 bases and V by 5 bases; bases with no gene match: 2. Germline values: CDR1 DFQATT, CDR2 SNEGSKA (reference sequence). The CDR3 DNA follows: TGCAGTGCTTTGGGACAGGGCTACAATGAGCAGTTCTTC. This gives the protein CSALGQGYNEQFF.

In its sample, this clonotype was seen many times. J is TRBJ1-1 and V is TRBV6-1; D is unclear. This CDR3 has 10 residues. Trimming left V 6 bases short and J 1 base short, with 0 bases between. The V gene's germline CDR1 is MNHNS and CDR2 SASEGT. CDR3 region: CASRNTEAFF. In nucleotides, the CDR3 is TGTGCCAGCAGGAACACTGAAGCTTTCTTT.

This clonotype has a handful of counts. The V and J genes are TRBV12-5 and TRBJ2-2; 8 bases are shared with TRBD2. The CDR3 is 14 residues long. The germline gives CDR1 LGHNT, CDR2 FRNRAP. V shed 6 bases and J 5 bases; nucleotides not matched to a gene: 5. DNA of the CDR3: TGTGCTAGTGGGATGGGACTAGTGACCGGGGAGCTGTTTTTT. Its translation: CASGMGLVTGELFF. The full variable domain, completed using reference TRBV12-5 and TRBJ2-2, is DARVTQTPRHKVTEMGQEVTMRCQPILGHNTVFWYRQTMMQGLELLAYFRNRAPLDDSGMPKDRFSAEMPDATLATLKIQPSEPRDSAVYFCASGMGLVTGELFFGEGSRLTVL.

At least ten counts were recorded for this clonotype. DNA for the CDR3: TGTGCCAGCAGCGTACGCCAGGACGGCTATGGCTACACCTTC. Translating gives CASSVRQDGYGYTF. The chain has TRBV9 and TRBJ1-2; no clear D. CDR1 and CDR2 from the germline V gene are SGDLS and YYNGEE. Trimming left V 1 base short and J 4 bases short, with 11 bases between. This CDR3 has 14 amino acids.

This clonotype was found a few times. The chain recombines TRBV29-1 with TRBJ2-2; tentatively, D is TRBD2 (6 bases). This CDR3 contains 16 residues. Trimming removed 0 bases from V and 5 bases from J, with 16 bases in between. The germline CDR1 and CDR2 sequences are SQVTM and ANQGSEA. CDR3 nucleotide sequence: TGCAGCGTTGAAGAACTGGACCGCGGAGGGACCGGGGAGCTGTTTTTT. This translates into CSVEELDRGGTGELFF.

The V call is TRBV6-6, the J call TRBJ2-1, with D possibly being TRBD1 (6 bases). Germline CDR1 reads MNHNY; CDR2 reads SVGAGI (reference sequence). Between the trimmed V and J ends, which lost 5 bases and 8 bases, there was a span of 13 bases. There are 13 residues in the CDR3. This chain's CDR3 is CASSKTKGDEQFF. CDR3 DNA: TGTGCCAGCAGTAAAACGAAGGGGGATGAGCAGTTCTTC.

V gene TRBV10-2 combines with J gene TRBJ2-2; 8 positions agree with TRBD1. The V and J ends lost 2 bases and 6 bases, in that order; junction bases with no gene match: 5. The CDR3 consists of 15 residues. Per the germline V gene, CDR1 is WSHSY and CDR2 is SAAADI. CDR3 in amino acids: CASSEATGVAGELFF. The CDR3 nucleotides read TGCGCCAGCAGTGAGGCGACAGGGGTGGCCGGGGAGCTGTTTTTT.

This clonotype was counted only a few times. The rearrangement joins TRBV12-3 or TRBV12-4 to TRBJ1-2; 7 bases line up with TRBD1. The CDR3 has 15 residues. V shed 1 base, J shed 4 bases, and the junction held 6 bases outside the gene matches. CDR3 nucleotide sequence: TGTGCCAGCAGTTTAGTTCTGACAGGGATCTATGGCTACACCTTC. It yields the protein CASSLVLTGIYGYTF.

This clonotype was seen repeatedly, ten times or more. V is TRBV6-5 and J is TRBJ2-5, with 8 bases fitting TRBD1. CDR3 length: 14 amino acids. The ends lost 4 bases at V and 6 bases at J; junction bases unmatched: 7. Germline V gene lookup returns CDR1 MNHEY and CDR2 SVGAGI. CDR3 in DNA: TGTGCCAGCAGTTCCGGGACAGGCTCGAAGACCCAGTACTTC. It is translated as CASSSGTGSKTQYF.

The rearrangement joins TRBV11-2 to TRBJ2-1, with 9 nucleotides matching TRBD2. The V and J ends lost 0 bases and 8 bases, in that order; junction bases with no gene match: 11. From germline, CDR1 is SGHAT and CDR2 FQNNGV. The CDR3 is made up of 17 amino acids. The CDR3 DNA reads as TGTGCCAGCAGCTTAGATACGGGGACTAGCTCCTTTCATGAGCAGTTCTTC. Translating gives CASSLDTGTSSFHEQFF.

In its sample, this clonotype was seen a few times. CDR3 nucleotides: TGTGCCAGCAGCTTGTCAGGGCCCGGTTTCGCAGATACGCAGTATTTT. Translation: CASSLSGPGFADTQYF. This sequence joins TRBV7-6 and TRBJ2-3; D perhaps matches TRBD1 (5 bases). V dropped 3 bases and J dropped 4 bases, with 17 bases sitting between them. Germline assignment: CDR1 SGHVS and CDR2 FNYEAQ. This CDR3 spans 16 amino acids.

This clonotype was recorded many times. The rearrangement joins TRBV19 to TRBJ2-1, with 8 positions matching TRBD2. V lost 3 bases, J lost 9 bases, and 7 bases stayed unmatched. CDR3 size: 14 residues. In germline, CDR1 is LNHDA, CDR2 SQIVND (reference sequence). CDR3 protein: CASSISGAPPEQFF. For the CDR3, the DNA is TGTGCCAGTAGTATTAGCGGGGCTCCTCCTGAGCAGTTCTTC.

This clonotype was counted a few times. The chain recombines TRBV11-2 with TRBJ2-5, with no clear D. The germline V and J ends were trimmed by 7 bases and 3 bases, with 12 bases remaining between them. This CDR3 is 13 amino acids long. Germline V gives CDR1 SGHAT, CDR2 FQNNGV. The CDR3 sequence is CASTSPREETQYF. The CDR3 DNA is TGTGCCAGCACCTCGCCCCGGGAAGAGACCCAGTACTTC.

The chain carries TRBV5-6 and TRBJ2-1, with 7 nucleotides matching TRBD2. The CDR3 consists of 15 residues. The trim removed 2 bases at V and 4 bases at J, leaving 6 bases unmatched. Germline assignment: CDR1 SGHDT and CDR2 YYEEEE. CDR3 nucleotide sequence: TGTGCCAGCAGCTTTGAGCGGGGTTATTACAATGAGCAGTTCTTC. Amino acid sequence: CASSFERGYYNEQFF.

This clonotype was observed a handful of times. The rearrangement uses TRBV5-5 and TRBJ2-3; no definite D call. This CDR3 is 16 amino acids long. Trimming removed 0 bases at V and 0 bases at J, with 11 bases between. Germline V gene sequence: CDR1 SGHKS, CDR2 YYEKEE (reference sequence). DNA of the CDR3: TGTGCCAGCAGCTTGGGAGTCAGATCCAGCACAGATACGCAGTATTTT. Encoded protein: CASSLGVRSSTDTQYF. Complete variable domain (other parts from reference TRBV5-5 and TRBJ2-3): DAGVTQSPTHLIKTRGQQVTLRCSPISGHKSVSWYQQVLGQGPQFIFQYYEKEERGRGNFPDRFSARQFPNYSSELNVNALLLGDSALYLCASSLGVRSSTDTQYFGPGTRLTVL.

CDR3: CASSLQGSNTEAFF. For the CDR3, the DNA is TGTGCCAGCAGTTTACAGGGATCGAACACTGAAGCTTTCTTT. This chain links TRBV6-5 with TRBJ1-1, with D maybe TRBD1 (6 bases). This CDR3 comprises 14 residues. The germline V gene encodes CDR1 MNHEY and CDR2 SVGAGI. Trimming pared 4 bases from V and 1 base from J, leaving 10 bases between.

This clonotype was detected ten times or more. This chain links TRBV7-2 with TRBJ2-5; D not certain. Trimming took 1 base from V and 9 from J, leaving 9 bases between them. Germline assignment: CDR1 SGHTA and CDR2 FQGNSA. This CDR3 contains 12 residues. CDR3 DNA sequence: TGTGCCAGCAGCTTAGGGCTGCCAGCCCAGTACTTC. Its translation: CASSLGLPAQYF.

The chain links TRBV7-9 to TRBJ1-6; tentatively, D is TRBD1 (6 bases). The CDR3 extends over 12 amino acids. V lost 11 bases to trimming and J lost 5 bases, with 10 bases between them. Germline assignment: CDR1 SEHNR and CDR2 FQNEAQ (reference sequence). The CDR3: CAGNRDNSPLHF. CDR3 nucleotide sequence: TGTGCCGGTAACAGGGATAATTCACCCCTCCACTTT.

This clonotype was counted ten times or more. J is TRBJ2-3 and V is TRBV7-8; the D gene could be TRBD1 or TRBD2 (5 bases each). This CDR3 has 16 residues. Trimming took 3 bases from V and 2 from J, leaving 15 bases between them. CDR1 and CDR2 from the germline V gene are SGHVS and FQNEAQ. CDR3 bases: TGTGCCAGCAGCTTGACCCGGGGCAGAGACACAGATACGCAGTATTTT. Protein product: CASSLTRGRDTDTQYF.